These 17 T cell receptor beta chains came from one sample sequenced in a study of response to subunit inactivated influenza vaccine. Using its own MiXCR run on the RT-PCR reads, TCRdb lists one record per CDR3 protein. Here the sample spans more than 600,000 distinct CDR3 sequences, approximately 17% being singletons. Sequences were derived from PBMCs from blood, sampled 4 to 6 days after vaccination. These receptors all stem from a man in his fifties who received an inactivated influenza vaccine.

A remark on this clonotype: Mismatch with germline at one junction end may stem from a read error. This sequence joins TRBV20-1 and TRBJ2-1, with D possibly matching TRBD2 (7 bases). Germline CDR1 and CDR2: DFQATT and SNEGSKA (reference sequence). The CDR3 extends over 17 amino acids. In DNA form, the CDR3 reads TGCTGTGCTAGAGATGGGGGGGCCGGCTCGGGGGACAATGAGCAGTTCTTC. Translation gives CCARDGGAGSGDNEQFF.

This clonotype has a handful of counts. The gene calls are TRBV12-3 or TRBV12-4 and TRBJ2-1; TRBD2 aligns across 8 bases. The CDR3 sequence is 16 residues long. V dropped 5 bases and J dropped 9; count of bases not matched to a gene: 15. The CDR3 DNA reads as TGTGCCAGCAGTCCAACTAGCGGATGGGGGAATACTGAGCAGTTCTTC. It yields the protein CASSPTSGWGNTEQFF.

Only a few counts were recorded for this clonotype. The genes are TRBV20-1 and TRBJ2-7, with D tentatively TRBD1 or TRBD2 (6 bases each). Germline V gives CDR1 DFQATT, CDR2 SNEGSKA (reference sequence). The CDR3 length is 13 residues. V was cut by 6 bases and J by 0 bases, with 12 bases left in between. The CDR3 nucleotides read TGCAGTGCCTACGAGGGGGGCTCCTACGAGCAGTACTTC. Translation gives CSAYEGGSYEQYF.

The chain couples TRBV9 to TRBJ2-1; 7 bases line up with TRBD2. The V gene end was trimmed by 2 bases and the J gene end by 7 bases; junction bases not matched to a gene: 6. Per germline, CDR1 SGDLS and CDR2 YYNGEE. This CDR3 comprises 14 residues. The CDR3: CASSVTAGKNEQFF. CDR3 DNA: TGTGCCAGCAGCGTTACAGCGGGAAAAAATGAGCAGTTCTTC.

The chain's CDR3 is CASSLSITNEKLFF. CDR3 bases: TGTGCCAGCAGCTTGAGCATAACTAATGAAAAACTGTTTTTT. V gene TRBV7-9 combines with J gene TRBJ1-4; no reliable D call. Trimming stripped 3 bases from V and 1 base from J, with 6 bases between. The germline V gene encodes CDR1 SEHNR and CDR2 FQNEAQ (reference sequence). CDR3 length: 14 residues.

This clonotype was counted only a few times. The chain recombines TRBV7-2 with TRBJ2-7; 11 bases agree with TRBD2. V shed 6 bases, J shed 4 bases, and the junction held 11 bases outside the gene matches. There are 16 residues in the CDR3. CDR1 and CDR2 (germline): SGHTA, FQGNSA. The CDR3 reads CASSSFGTSGQYEQYF. In nucleotides, the CDR3 is TGTGCCAGCAGTTCGTTTGGGACTAGCGGCCAATACGAGCAGTACTTC.

The rearrangement uses TRBV29-1 and TRBJ2-3; TRBD2 matches at 10 bases. This CDR3 region has 14 residues. The V segment lost 3 bases and the J segment 7 bases; nucleotides outside the gene matches: 7. The V gene's germline CDR1 is SQVTM and CDR2 ANQGSEA. The CDR3, as DNA: TGCAGCGTTGATAAGCGGGGGGGCGGGAATACGCAGTATTTT. Translated, it gives CSVDKRGGGNTQYF.

This clonotype has a count of ten or more. V is TRBV6-4 and J is TRBJ2-3; perhaps TRBD1 as D (5 bases). CDR1 is MRHNA, CDR2 SNTAGT, per germline. The CDR3 loop spans 14 amino acids. Trimming removed 4 bases from V and 0 bases from J, with 8 bases in between. The CDR3 coding sequence is TGTGCCAGCAGTGCAGGGCCTAGCACAGATACGCAGTATTTT. As protein: CASSAGPSTDTQYF.

The chain has TRBV7-9 and TRBJ2-5; D unresolved. CDR1 is SEHNR, CDR2 FQNEAQ, per germline (reference sequence). This CDR3 comprises 13 residues. V lost 1 base and J lost 4, with 7 bases in between. The CDR3 reads CASSLGAVETQYF. The CDR3 DNA follows: TGTGCCAGCAGCTTAGGGGCAGTAGAGACCCAGTACTTC.

The rearrangement links TRBV4-1 to TRBJ2-1, with TRBD2 matching over 7 bases. J was trimmed by 4 bases and V by 0 bases; bases with no gene match: 12. CDR3 length: 18 residues. Germline V CDR1 and CDR2: MGHRA, YSYEKL. The CDR3 bases are TGCGCCAGCAGCCAAGATCCCCCGGGACTAAGAAAGTACAATGAGCAGTTCTTC. Amino acid sequence: CASSQDPPGLRKYNEQFF.

This clonotype has at least ten counts. V gene TRBV5-1 combines with J gene TRBJ2-1; D is perhaps TRBD1 (5 bases). The CDR3 extends over 14 amino acids. Germline V gives CDR1 SGHRS, CDR2 YFSETQ. The V end lost 5 bases, the J end lost 0 bases, and 9 bases lay between the germline ends. The CDR3 nucleotides are TGCGCCAGCAGGGGGCCCGGCTCCTACAATGAGCAGTTCTTC. It yields the protein CASRGPGSYNEQFF.

The rearrangement links TRBV7-9 to TRBJ2-5; a weak D match, TRBD1 (6 bases). The CDR3 is made up of 15 amino acids. V lost 5 bases, J lost 4 bases, and 17 bases lay in between. Germline V lookup: CDR1 SEHNR, CDR2 FQNEAQ (reference sequence). CDR3 sequence reads: CASSPTVGTRETQYF. CDR3 in DNA: TGTGCCAGCAGCCCCACGGTGGGGACACGAGAGACCCAGTACTTC.

The chain has TRBV20-1 and TRBJ2-1, with TRBD1 as a possible D gene (6 bases). The ends were cut back, 5 bases at V and 7 bases at J, with 12 bases in the middle. Germline assignment: CDR1 DFQATT and CDR2 SNEGSKA (reference sequence). The CDR3 runs to 12 residues. CDR3 residues: CSAGRTANEQFF. In nucleotides, the CDR3 is TGCAGTGCTGGCCGGACAGCGAATGAGCAGTTCTTC.

This clonotype has at least ten counts. The rearrangement uses TRBV5-6 and TRBJ2-3; D not certain. This CDR3 is built from 11 residues. V gave up 0 bases and J gave up 8 bases, with 4 bases separating them. CDR1 and CDR2 from the germline V gene are SGHDT and YYEEEE. The CDR3 bases are TGTGCCAGCAGCTTGGAGTTTACGCAGTATTTT. Amino acid sequence: CASSLEFTQYF.

The rearrangement links TRBV20-1 to TRBJ2-1; TRBD2 aligns across 11 bases. The CDR3 sequence is 16 residues long. CDR1 is DFQATT and CDR2 is SNEGSKA in the germline V gene (reference sequence). The V gene end was trimmed by 6 bases and the J gene end by 4 bases; junction bases not matched to a gene: 11. CDR3 loop: CSANRASGGKYNEQFF. Here the CDR3 DNA reads TGCAGTGCGAACCGGGCTAGCGGGGGGAAATACAATGAGCAGTTCTTC.

The chain is built from TRBV20-1 and TRBJ2-3; 7 nucleotides agree with TRBD1. In germline, CDR1 is DFQATT, CDR2 SNEGSKA (reference sequence). J lost 2 bases, V lost 5 bases, and 7 bases had no gene match. This CDR3 has 14 amino acids. The CDR3 DNA reads TGCAGTGCTCGTCCGGACAGGATCACAGATACGCAGTATTTT. Residues: CSARPDRITDTQYF.

V is TRBV5-1 and J is TRBJ1-1, with D possibly TRBD1 on 6 matching bases. This CDR3 is 15 amino acids long. Germline values: CDR1 SGHRS, CDR2 YFSETQ. Trimming cost V 2 bases and J 3 bases, with 14 bases left between them. This chain's CDR3 is CASSLSQGRHTEAFF. The CDR3 nucleotides read TGCGCCAGCAGCTTAAGTCAGGGGAGGCACACTGAAGCTTTCTTT.